Shown below are 25 T cell receptor beta chains from a single sample sequenced in a study of patients and donors after allogeneic stem cell transplantation. TCRdb used MiXCR to reprocess the RT-PCR reads, holding one entry per CDR3 protein. The sample yields around 150,000 distinct CDR3 sequences, 30% to 45% seen once. The material sequenced was blood, either unsorted or a sorted T cell fraction (not recorded which). All receptors derive from a human donor who was either an allogeneic HSCT recipient or a stem cell or donor lymphocyte infusion donor (not recorded which). It is not recorded whose cells these are; they may come from a transplant donor.

The gene calls are TRBV10-3 and TRBJ1-1, with a tentative D call TRBD1 (6 bases). The germline gives CDR1 ENHRY, CDR2 SYGVKD. The V end was cut by 5 bases, the J end by 6 bases, with 16 bases between. There are 14 residues in the CDR3. The CDR3 DNA reads TGTGCCATCAGTTGGAGTCCGGGGGGCCCTGAAGCTTTCTTT. It specifies CAISWSPGGPEAFF.

The chain recombines TRBV6-5 with TRBJ2-2, with 12 bases matching TRBD2. In germline, CDR1 is MNHEY, CDR2 SVGAGI. Trimming cost V 5 bases and J 5 bases; bases outside gene matches: 12. The CDR3 consists of 18 residues. The CDR3 DNA is TGTGCCAGCAGTAGGGGTCTAGCGGGGGGGCCGCGGACCGGGGAGCTGTTTTTT. This translates into CASSRGLAGGPRTGELFF.

In nucleotides, the CDR3 is TGTGCCAGCACCCTGAGGGGTCCTGAAGCTTTCTTT. It yields the protein CASTLRGPEAFF. V is TRBV12-3 or TRBV12-4 and J is TRBJ1-1, with a tentative D call TRBD1 (5 bases). Trimming took 7 bases from V and 6 from J, leaving 12 bases between them. This CDR3 comprises 12 residues.

This chain connects TRBV27 to TRBJ1-1; 7 nucleotides match TRBD1. The germline gives CDR1 MNHEY, CDR2 SMNVEV (reference sequence). The CDR3 runs to 14 residues. Trimming at V came to 5 bases and at J to 2 bases, leaving 5 bases not matched to a gene. CDR3 sequence: CASSRGQVNTEAFF. CDR3 DNA sequence: TGTGCCAGCAGTCGCGGACAGGTTAACACTGAAGCTTTCTTT.

This sequence joins TRBV6-2 or TRBV6-3 and TRBJ1-5; TRBD1 matches 12 bases. CDR3 size: 19 residues. V shed 4 bases, J shed 0 bases, and the junction held 10 bases outside the gene matches. Germline CDR1 MNHEY, CDR2 SVGEGT. CDR3 nucleotides: TGTGCCAGCAGTTTTCGTTGGGGACAGGGGGCGTTTAGCAATCAGCCCCAGCATTTT. Its translation is CASSFRWGQGAFSNQPQHF.

This clonotype was seen more than once but under ten times. The chain recombines TRBV20-1 with TRBJ2-1; the match to TRBD2 covers 13 bases. The length of the CDR3 is 14 residues. The trim removed 6 bases at V and 4 bases at J, leaving 3 bases unmatched. CDR1 DFQATT and CDR2 SNEGSKA come from the germline V gene (reference sequence). CDR3 sequence (DNA): TGCAGTGCAACTAGCGGGGGGGCTTACAATGAGCAGTTCTTC. As protein: CSATSGGAYNEQFF.

This clonotype was seen more than once but under ten times. The chain recombines TRBV20-1 with TRBJ1-4; D is uncertain. Trimming left V 5 bases short and J 6 bases short, with 4 bases between. CDR1 is DFQATT, CDR2 SNEGSKA, per germline (reference sequence). The CDR3 has 10 residues. The CDR3 nucleotides are TGCAGTGCTGGGGATGAAAAACTGTTTTTT. Translated, it gives CSAGDEKLFF.

This clonotype turned up a few times. One end of the junction does not line up with germline, which may come from a read error. This sequence joins TRBV7-8 and TRBJ2-1, with unresolved D. CDR1 is SGHVS, CDR2 FQNEAQ, per germline. This CDR3 region has 11 residues. This CDR3 is CASSSFNEQFF. As DNA, the CDR3 is TGTGCCAGCAGCTCCTTCAATGAGCAGTTCTTC.

This clonotype appeared once. V is TRBV24-1 and J is TRBJ2-3, with TRBD1 matching over 8 bases. Per germline, CDR1 KGHDR and CDR2 SFDVKD. Losses at the gene ends were 2 bases for V and 6 bases for J; bases not matched to a gene: 6. This CDR3 has 15 residues. This chain's CDR3 is CATSDWTQGADTQYF. The CDR3 DNA is TGTGCCACCAGTGATTGGACTCAGGGGGCCGATACGCAGTATTTT.

This chain connects TRBV12-3 or TRBV12-4 to TRBJ1-4; D ambiguous. V was pared by 6 bases and J by 7 bases, with 12 bases between. The CDR3 extends over 13 amino acids. The CDR3 sequence is CASRPGSGEKLFF. Written as DNA, the CDR3 is TGTGCCAGCAGACCTGGAAGTGGTGAAAAACTGTTTTTT.

This chain uses TRBV12-3 or TRBV12-4 with TRBJ2-2; D unclear. This CDR3 region has 15 residues. The germline V and J ends were trimmed by 3 bases and 0 bases, with 8 bases remaining between them. CDR3 nucleotides: TGTGCCAGCAGTTTGAGACGAACGAACACCGGGGAGCTGTTTTTT. Translating it yields CASSLRRTNTGELFF.

The rearrangement uses TRBV18 and TRBJ1-1; TRBD1 matches at 8 bases. Germline CDR1 is KGHSH and CDR2 is LQKENI. The CDR3 has 16 amino acids. Losses at the gene ends were 4 bases for V and 0 bases for J; bases not matched to a gene: 7. CDR3 amino acids: CASSLRTGSLNTEAFF. The CDR3 DNA follows: TGTGCCAGCTCACTACGGACAGGGAGTTTGAACACTGAAGCTTTCTTT.

This chain connects TRBV5-1 to TRBJ1-6; 9 nucleotides match TRBD1. The J segment lost 9 bases and the V segment lost 3 bases, leaving 4 bases of the junction unmatched. This CDR3 comprises 14 residues. The germline V gene encodes CDR1 SGHRS and CDR2 YFSETQ. The DNA for the CDR3 is TGCGCCAGCAGCTGGGACAGGGAGGCTTCACCCCTCCACTTT. Protein sequence: CASSWDREASPLHF.

The genes are TRBV12-3 or TRBV12-4 and TRBJ2-3; D unclear. V was pared by 4 bases and J by 11 bases, with 10 bases between. The CDR3 length is 11 residues. CDR3 DNA: TGTGCCAGCAGTTCTCAGGTTATGCAGTATTTT. Protein sequence: CASSSQVMQYF.

The chain combines TRBV12-3 or TRBV12-4 with TRBJ2-5, with 14 positions matching TRBD2. J was trimmed by 5 bases and V by 5 bases; bases with no gene match: 7. This CDR3 spans 16 amino acids. The CDR3 spells CASSPGTSGGWETQYF. The CDR3 DNA reads TGTGCCAGCAGTCCAGGGACTAGCGGGGGTTGGGAGACCCAGTACTTC.

The CDR3 sequence: CASSVVSTGELFF. In DNA form, the CDR3 reads TGTGCCAGCAGCGTAGTTAGCACCGGGGAGCTGTTTTTT. This sequence joins TRBV9 and TRBJ2-2; D gene uncertain. CDR1 and CDR2 from the germline V gene are SGDLS and YYNGEE. The V and J ends lost 0 bases and 4 bases respectively, with 4 bases between them. The CDR3 consists of 13 residues.

The chain recombines TRBV6-6 with TRBJ1-1; the D is unclear. The CDR3 covers 16 residues. Trimming shortened V by 2 bases and J by 5 bases, and 18 bases separated the two germline ends. The germline V gene has CDR1 MNHNY and CDR2 SVGAGI (reference sequence). The DNA for the CDR3 is TGTGCCAGCAGTTACCAGTTGGGTACGATGGGTACTGAAGCTTTCTTT. Protein product: CASSYQLGTMGTEAFF.

The rearrangement uses TRBV28 and TRBJ1-5; D uncertain. The CDR3 loop spans 13 amino acids. Trimming stripped 5 bases from V and 10 bases from J, with 15 bases between. Looked up from germline, CDR1 is MDHEN and CDR2 is SYDVKM. The CDR3 DNA reads as TGTGCCAGCAGTCCCGCGGACCTTCATCCCCAGCATTTT. This gives the protein CASSPADLHPQHF.

Only a few counts were recorded for this clonotype. The chain uses TRBV19 and TRBJ1-5; D is ambiguous. CDR3 length equals 14 residues. Germline CDR1 LNHDA, CDR2 SQIVND (reference sequence). V gave up 1 base and J gave up 3 bases, with 7 bases separating them. The CDR3 sequence is CASSIVPDNQPQHF. The CDR3 nucleotides read TGTGCCAGTAGTATAGTTCCAGACAATCAGCCCCAGCATTTT.

This clonotype was detected a few times. The rearrangement links TRBV28 to TRBJ1-5; D not resolved. The CDR3 is 13 residues long. V lost 6 bases to trimming and J lost 5 bases, with 11 bases between them. The germline V gene has CDR1 MDHEN and CDR2 SYDVKM. As DNA, the CDR3 is TGTGCCAGCAGGACCCGTTGGGATCAGCCCCAGCATTTT. It translates to CASRTRWDQPQHF.

This rearrangement joins TRBV29-1 to TRBJ2-3; no reliable D call. Germline V gene sequence: CDR1 SQVTM, CDR2 ANQGSEA. The CDR3 sequence is 11 residues long. Trimming pared 6 bases from V and 5 bases from J, leaving 9 bases between. The CDR3 loop is CSVPFVDTQYF. As DNA, the CDR3 is TGCAGCGTCCCTTTCGTAGATACGCAGTATTTT.

The rearrangement links TRBV6-1 to TRBJ1-5, with D hard to call. CDR1 and CDR2 (germline): MNHNS, SASEGT. CDR3 length equals 16 residues. Trimming removed 3 bases at V and 1 base at J, with 13 bases between. Here the CDR3 reads CASSEFPRRSNQPQHF. For the CDR3, the DNA is TGTGCCAGCAGTGAGTTCCCCAGAAGAAGCAATCAGCCCCAGCATTTT.

This chain uses TRBV9 with TRBJ2-1; the match to TRBD2 covers 13 bases. The length of the CDR3 is 16 residues. The V segment lost 4 bases and the J segment 5 bases; nucleotides outside the gene matches: 6. Germline V gene sequence: CDR1 SGDLS, CDR2 YYNGEE. The CDR3 sequence is CASSPGLAGANNEQFF. In DNA, the CDR3 is TGTGCCAGCAGCCCCGGACTAGCGGGGGCCAACAATGAGCAGTTCTTC.

This sequence joins TRBV5-1 and TRBJ2-3, with D perhaps given as TRBD1 or TRBD2 (6 bases each). Trimming stripped 0 bases from V and 8 bases from J, with 10 bases between. The germline gives CDR1 SGHRS, CDR2 YFSETQ. This CDR3 has 13 amino acids. CDR3 coding DNA: TGCGCCAGCAGCTTGGAGGGGGGCGTTACGCAGTATTTT. It encodes CASSLEGGVTQYF.

The chain couples TRBV25-1 to TRBJ1-1; 7 nucleotides align to TRBD1. The germline CDR1 and CDR2 sequences are MGHDK and SYGVNS. This CDR3 comprises 16 residues. The V gene end was trimmed by 3 bases and the J gene end by 5 bases; junction bases not matched to a gene: 12. CDR3 residues: CASSEISTQGGTEAFF. CDR3 in DNA: TGTGCCAGCAGTGAGATCTCGACGCAGGGGGGGACTGAAGCTTTCTTT.